What follows are 32 T cell receptor beta chains derived from one specimen sequenced in a study of T cells in localized non-small cell lung cancer. Sequencing used immunoSEQ multiplex PCR; TCRdb keeps in-frame clones, though not all of them. The table records 20,000 to 30,000 clones, over 70% of them present only once. The sample in question was peripheral blood, obtained before any cancer treatment. The receptors derive from a man aged 40 to 75 with stage III squamous cell lung carcinoma.

The chain couples TRBV2 to TRBJ2-1; 7 bases fit TRBD2. Germline values: CDR1 SNHLY, CDR2 FYNNEI. The trim removed 8 bases at V and 2 bases at J, leaving 12 bases unmatched. This CDR3 is 16 amino acids long. CDR3 protein: CASSPPASGTYNEQFF. As DNA, the CDR3 is TGTGCCAGCTCCCCCCCGGCTAGCGGAACCTACAATGAGCAGTTCTTC.

This clone showed up just a few times. The rearrangement uses TRBV2 and TRBJ2-3; TRBD1 might be the D (5 bases). CDR3 length: 15 amino acids. Germline CDR1 SNHLY, CDR2 FYNNEI. V lost 1 base to trimming and J lost 2 bases, with 10 bases between them. CDR3 sequence reads: CASSEGQIFTDTQYF. The CDR3 region has the DNA TGTGCCAGCAGTGAAGGACAGATATTCACAGATACGCAGTATTTT.

The genes are TRBV11-2 and TRBJ2-4; 7 bases are shared with TRBD2. Losses at the gene ends were 1 base for V and 7 bases for J; bases not matched to a gene: 7. Germline-derived CDR1 and CDR2 are SGHAT and FQNNGV. CDR3 length: 15 amino acids. Written as DNA, the CDR3 is TGTGCCAGCAGCTTAGGAAATCCTAGCGGTAACATTCAGTACTTC. Translation: CASSLGNPSGNIQYF.

The chain couples TRBV29-1 to TRBJ1-2, with D tentatively TRBD1 (5 bases). This CDR3 has 13 residues. Trimming left V 3 bases short and J 3 bases short, with 11 bases between. Germline assignment: CDR1 SQVTM and CDR2 ANQGSEA. The CDR3, as DNA: TGCAGCGTTGATGTGGGGGGAGACTATGGCTACACCTTC. Its protein product is CSVDVGGDYGYTF.

CDR3 in amino acids: CAIRDFSYEQYF. CDR3 in DNA: TGTGCCATCAGGGACTTTTCCTACGAGCAGTACTTC. The J gene is TRBJ2-7, the V gene TRBV6-1; D might be TRBD2 (6 bases). Trimming took 10 bases from V and 1 from J, leaving 11 bases between them. This CDR3 spans 12 amino acids. Germline V lookup: CDR1 MNHNS, CDR2 SASEGT.

V gene TRBV7-3 combines with J gene TRBJ2-1; TRBD2 matches 14 bases. The CDR3 sequence is 17 residues long. Germline CDR1 is SGHTA and CDR2 is FQGTGA. V gave up 1 base and J gave up 7 bases; unmatched junction bases: 6. This CDR3 reads CASSLISTSGRANEQFF. The CDR3 region has the DNA TGTGCCAGCAGCTTAATTTCGACTAGCGGGAGGGCAAATGAGCAGTTCTTC. Supplemented by reference TRBV7-3 and TRBJ2-1, the full variable domain reads GAGVSQTPSNKVTEKGKYVELRCDPISGHTALYWYRQSLGQGPEFLIYFQGTGAADDSGLPNDRFFAVRPEGSVSTLKIQRTERGDSAVYLCASSLISTSGRANEQFFGPGTRLTVL.

The chain couples TRBV6-1 to TRBJ1-1; D perhaps matches TRBD1 (5 bases). The CDR3 is 14 amino acids. The germline gives CDR1 MNHNS, CDR2 SASEGT. V was shortened by 6 bases and J by 0 bases, with 11 bases between the two germline ends. The CDR3 region is CASREGILNTEAFF. The CDR3 nucleotides read TGTGCCAGCAGGGAGGGGATTCTGAACACTGAAGCTTTCTTT.

V and J are TRBV5-4 and TRBJ2-7, with TRBD1 matching over 8 bases. The CDR3 contains 15 residues. With V trimmed by 4 bases and J by 2 bases, 8 bases remained unmatched. CDR1 is SGHNT, CDR2 YYREEE, per germline (reference sequence). The chain's CDR3 is CASSQDRGSAYEQYF. In nucleotides, the CDR3 is TGTGCCAGCAGCCAAGACAGGGGTTCTGCCTACGAGCAGTACTTC.

The chain joins TRBV10-1 to TRBJ1-2; 7 bases line up with TRBD1. V was pared by 5 bases and J by 8 bases, with 8 bases of the junction left unmatched. The length of the CDR3 is 13 residues. Germline values: CDR1 WNHNN, CDR2 SYGVQD (reference sequence). The CDR3: CASSLNRGQGYTF. CDR3 sequence (DNA): TGCGCCAGCAGTCTAAACAGGGGTCAAGGCTACACCTTC.

The table lists this clone with a count of one. The genes are TRBV18 and TRBJ2-2; 13 bases agree with TRBD2. The CDR3 contains 17 residues. Trimming at V came to 6 bases and at J to 5 bases, leaving 9 bases not matched to a gene. Per germline, CDR1 KGHSH and CDR2 LQKENI. The CDR3 reads CASSLGLAGVDTGELFF. The CDR3 nucleotides read TGTGCCAGCTCCCTCGGACTAGCGGGAGTTGATACCGGGGAGCTGTTTTTT.

This chain links TRBV29-1 with TRBJ1-3, with TRBD1 identical over 7 bases. After removal of 4 bases from V and 4 bases from J, the junction contained 4 bases not matched to a gene. The CDR3 is made up of 13 amino acids. Germline loops: CDR1 SQVTM, CDR2 ANQGSEA. CDR3 residues: CSVGRGIGNTIYF. The CDR3 region has the DNA TGCAGCGTTGGCAGGGGGATCGGAAACACCATATATTTT.

This clone was picked up a small number of times. V gene TRBV27 combines with J gene TRBJ1-2; D is unclear. The germline V gene has CDR1 MNHEY and CDR2 SMNVEV (reference sequence). The CDR3 totals 13 residues. Trimming removed 0 bases at V and 5 bases at J, with 7 bases between. DNA for the CDR3: TGTGCCAGCAGTTTATCGGTCCTTTATGGCTACACCTTC. Translation: CASSLSVLYGYTF.

J is TRBJ2-4 and V is TRBV6-1; D is perhaps TRBD2 (6 bases). V lost 6 bases to trimming and J lost 8 bases, with 11 bases between them. The length of the CDR3 is 12 residues. Germline-derived CDR1 and CDR2 are MNHNS and SASEGT. The CDR3 loop is CASRASGDIQYF. The CDR3 DNA reads as TGTGCCAGCAGAGCTTCGGGGGACATTCAGTACTTC.

The chain joins TRBV2 to TRBJ2-1, with 9 bases identical to TRBD2. This CDR3 region has 16 residues. Looked up from germline, CDR1 is SNHLY and CDR2 is FYNNEI. After removal of 6 bases from V and 0 bases from J, the junction contained 6 bases not matched to a gene. CDR3 bases: TGTGCCAGCAGGGACTCAGCGGGAGGCTCCTACAATGAGCAGTTCTTC. It translates to CASRDSAGGSYNEQFF.

The rearrangement joins TRBV9 to TRBJ2-1; D possibly corresponds to TRBD1 (6 bases). V lost 0 bases to trimming and J lost 8 bases, with 18 bases between them. Germline values: CDR1 SGDLS, CDR2 YYNGEE. This CDR3 has 16 amino acids. The CDR3 nucleotides are TGTGCCAGCAGCGTAGGTACAGGGCGATCGGGCTATGAGCAGTTCTTC. Protein: CASSVGTGRSGYEQFF.

Worth noting for this clone: A read error may account for a junction end that differs from germline. J is TRBJ1-2 and V is TRBV7-3; 12 bases fit TRBD1. CDR1 and CDR2 (germline): SGHTA, FQGTGA. There are 17 residues in the CDR3. CDR3 nucleotides: TGCGCCAGCAGCCTTGGGACAGGGGGCGGCCCAGGGAATGGCTACACCTTC. Translation gives CASSLGTGGGPGNGYTF.

This chain joins TRBV6-1 and TRBJ2-5, with a possible D match to TRBD2 (5 bases). The length of the CDR3 is 15 residues. From germline, CDR1 is MNHNS and CDR2 SASEGT. V lost 1 base and J lost 3, with 12 bases in between. As DNA, the CDR3 is TGTGCCAGCAGTGAAGAGAAGGACTTCGAAGAGACCCAGTACTTC. It translates to CASSEEKDFEETQYF.

This chain uses TRBV27 with TRBJ1-4; 10 nucleotides align to TRBD1. CDR1 is MNHEY, CDR2 SMNVEV, per germline (reference sequence). This CDR3 has 16 residues. V was pared by 5 bases and J by 1 base, with 4 bases of the junction left unmatched. The CDR3 protein is CASSTRTGGTNEKLFF. In DNA form, the CDR3 reads TGTGCCAGCAGTACGCGGACAGGGGGAACTAATGAAAAACTGTTTTTT.

This clone showed up just a few times. The V gene is TRBV2, the J gene TRBJ2-1, with D possibly matching TRBD2 (5 bases). The V gene's germline CDR1 is SNHLY and CDR2 FYNNEI. Trimming stripped 6 bases from V and 9 bases from J, with 21 bases between. The CDR3 spans 15 residues. The CDR3 DNA sequence: TGTGCCAGCAGGGAGACTACTCTCAGTAGCCGTGAGCAGTTCTTC. This encodes CASRETTLSSREQFF.

The genes are TRBV19 and TRBJ1-1; D is ambiguous. The CDR3 spans 16 residues. With 6 bases removed from V and 1 base from J, the gap between germline ends came to 18 bases. In germline, CDR1 is LNHDA, CDR2 SQIVND (reference sequence). The CDR3 region has the DNA TGTGCCAGTAGCCACCCTGGACGGGCGAAGAACACTGAAGCTTTCTTT. This codes for CASSHPGRAKNTEAFF.

The chain employs TRBV7-9 and TRBJ2-2; the match to TRBD1 covers 8 bases. CDR1 and CDR2 (germline): SEHNR, FQNEAQ (reference sequence). With V trimmed by 4 bases and J by 10 bases, 5 bases remained unmatched. CDR3 size: 13 residues. The CDR3 is CASSSLDRAELFF. The CDR3 nucleotides are TGTGCCAGCAGCTCGCTGGACAGGGCGGAGCTGTTTTTT. Filled out from reference TRBV7-9 and TRBJ2-2, the complete variable domain reads DTGVSQNPRHKITKRGQNVTFRCDPISEHNRLYWYRQTLGQGPEFLTYFQNEAQLEKSRLLSDRFSAERPKGSFSTLEIQRTEQGDSAMYLCASSSLDRAELFFGEGSRLTVL.

In this sample, this clone turned up once. The chain couples TRBV5-1 to TRBJ1-1; maybe TRBD1 (5 bases). Germline V CDR1 and CDR2: SGHRS, YFSETQ. V dropped 3 bases and J dropped 5 bases, with 17 bases sitting between them. The CDR3 consists of 15 residues. The CDR3 DNA sequence: TGCGCCAGCAGCTCTGACAGCAGGGCTGGGACTGAAGCTTTCTTT. Translating it yields CASSSDSRAGTEAFF.

This chain joins TRBV27 and TRBJ2-2, with 11 bases that match TRBD2. J lost 3 bases, V lost 5 bases, and 2 bases had no gene match. The CDR3 loop spans 15 amino acids. The germline gives CDR1 MNHEY, CDR2 SMNVEV (reference sequence). The DNA of the CDR3 is TGTGCCAGCAGTCTAGCGGGGGGCTACACCGGGGAGCTGTTTTTT. Encoded protein: CASSLAGGYTGELFF.

The chain recombines TRBV27 with TRBJ2-2; D is unclear. Trimming pared 10 bases from V and 0 bases from J, leaving 15 bases between. This CDR3 is 15 amino acids long. The germline CDR1 and CDR2 sequences are MNHEY and SMNVEV (reference sequence). As DNA, the CDR3 is TGTGCCACCGCCCCCCTCGGTGCGAACACCGGGGAGCTGTTTTTT. Translating it yields CATAPLGANTGELFF.

The rearrangement links TRBV18 to TRBJ2-2; D could derive from TRBD1 or TRBD2 (5 bases each). The V and J ends lost 6 bases and 2 bases respectively, with 16 bases between them. The CDR3 extends over 16 amino acids. The germline gives CDR1 KGHSH, CDR2 LQKENI. The CDR3 loop is CASSRSPGPNTGELFF. CDR3 coding DNA: TGTGCCAGCTCTCGTTCCCCGGGACCAAACACCGGGGAGCTGTTTTTT. The whole variable domain, remainder taken from reference TRBV18 and TRBJ2-2, is NAGVMQNPRHLVRRRGQEARLRCSPMKGHSHVYWYRQLPEEGLKFMVYLQKENIIDESGMPKERFSAEFPKEGPSILRIQQVVRGDSAAYFCASSRSPGPNTGELFFGEGSRLTVL.

This clone was seen a few times. This chain joins TRBV5-6 and TRBJ2-7; TRBD1 matches 8 bases. Germline lookup yields CDR1 SGHDT and CDR2 YYEEEE. The CDR3 totals 14 residues. Trimming at V came to 4 bases and at J to 0 bases, leaving 3 bases not matched to a gene. In nucleotides, the CDR3 is TGTGCCAGCAGCCGGGGACAGGCCTCCTACGAGCAGTACTTC. It translates to CASSRGQASYEQYF.

This clone is a singleton in its sample. V gene TRBV5-1 combines with J gene TRBJ1-1; D gene ambiguous. Trimming took off 5 bases at V and 0 bases at J, with 2 bases between the two ends. The CDR3 covers 11 residues. The germline gives CDR1 SGHRS, CDR2 YFSETQ. The CDR3 sequence: CASRLNTEAFF. CDR3 DNA sequence: TGCGCCAGCAGACTGAACACTGAAGCTTTCTTT. Full variable domain (outside the CDR3, taken from reference TRBV5-1 and TRBJ1-1): KAGVTQTPRYLIKTRGQQVTLSCSPISGHRSVSWYQQTPGQGLQFLFEYFSETQRNKGNFPGRFSGRQFSNSRSEMNVSTLELGDSALYLCASRLNTEAFFGQGTRLTVV.

This rearrangement joins TRBV6-5 to TRBJ2-1, with 11 positions matching TRBD2. The CDR3 spans 16 residues. After removal of 2 bases from V and 7 bases from J, the junction contained 7 bases not matched to a gene. Germline CDR1 reads MNHEY; CDR2 reads SVGAGI. The CDR3 region has the DNA TGTGCCAGCAGTTACAGCCTAGCGGGAGGATTAAATGAGCAGTTCTTC. It codes for CASSYSLAGGLNEQFF.

This clone was counted only a few times. The CDR3 loop is CASMRDQYNEQFF. The CDR3, as DNA: TGTGCCAGCATGCGGGATCAGTACAATGAGCAGTTCTTC. The chain links TRBV2 to TRBJ2-1, with a tentative D call TRBD2 (6 bases). The V gene's germline CDR1 is SNHLY and CDR2 FYNNEI. V shed 7 bases and J shed 4 bases, with 11 bases lying between them. The CDR3 extends over 13 amino acids.

The chain has TRBV18 and TRBJ1-2, with unresolved D. V was trimmed by 2 bases and J by 3 bases, leaving 10 bases between them. Germline CDR1 is KGHSH and CDR2 is LQKENI. This CDR3 is 14 amino acids long. CDR3 sequence: CASSPNPNYYGYTF. CDR3 sequence (DNA): TGTGCCAGCTCACCAAATCCCAACTACTATGGCTACACCTTC.

This clone came up once. The rearrangement joins TRBV25-1 to TRBJ1-4; D is unresolved. This CDR3 is built from 16 residues. The V gene's germline CDR1 is MGHDK and CDR2 SYGVNS. With 0 bases removed from V and 4 bases from J, the gap between germline ends came to 12 bases. CDR3 loop: CASSEYGTLFNEKLFF. Written as DNA, the CDR3 is TGTGCCAGCAGTGAATATGGAACACTCTTTAATGAAAAACTGTTTTTT.

The V and J genes are TRBV19 and TRBJ1-5; 9 positions agree with TRBD1. Germline CDR1 and CDR2: LNHDA and SQIVND (reference sequence). The CDR3 has 15 residues. V was pared by 6 bases and J by 3 bases, with 6 bases of the junction left unmatched. The CDR3 region is CASSRDRAFNQPQHF. The CDR3 DNA follows: TGTGCCAGTAGCAGGGACAGGGCTTTCAATCAGCCCCAGCATTTT.